A selection of T cell receptor beta chains follows, all from one sample in a study of T cells expressing NK-cell markers. TCRdb re-called the 5' RACE reads; every CDR3 protein appears as one record, without DNA. The repertoire shows 150,000 to 200,000 distinct CDR3 sequences; the top ten hold approximately 17%. The sample consisted of blood T cells: a sorted CD56 or NKG2C T cell subset, CD4+ or CD8+ T cells, or bulk PBMC T cells (not recorded which). These receptors were collected from a woman between 18 and 70 years old in good health. Each CDR3 is given with its conserved first and last residue.

v_gene,j_gene,CDR3aa
TRBV12-3/TRBV12-4,TRBJ2-1,CASSRTSGGYNEQFF
TRBV5-6,TRBJ2-5,CASSLVAQIQETQYF
TRBV6-5,TRBJ2-1,CASSYLGSYNEQFF
TRBV7-2,TRBJ2-2,CASSALQGGAGELFF
TRBV6-1,TRBJ2-7,CASKTDRLAGGRYEQYF
TRBV6-1,TRBJ1-5,CASSAPGKASNQPQHF
TRBV5-1,TRBJ2-7,CASSFDGLTYEQYF
TRBV19,TRBJ2-5,CASSIGRGNQETQYF
TRBV11-2,TRBJ2-1,CATRTGATEQFF
TRBV29-1,TRBJ2-2,CSVGVWGEPGAGELFF
TRBV10-3,TRBJ1-1,CASKEGLSTEAFF
TRBV2,TRBJ1-5,CASSVEVRGQPQHF
TRBV5-1,TRBJ1-5,CASSPEGGAGNQPQHF
TRBV5-1,TRBJ2-1,CASSLSAGSSYNEQFF
TRBV7-2,TRBJ2-7,CASSPPGYYEQYF
TRBV2,TRBJ1-2,CASSETSYGYTF
TRBV5-1,TRBJ2-1,CASSRDRVHNEQFF
TRBV5-1,TRBJ1-2,CASSADSSNYGYTF
TRBV5-1,TRBJ2-1,CASSDYNEQFF
TRBV5-1,TRBJ1-1,CASSLESYRTTEAFF
TRBV29-1,TRBJ2-5,CSVDSLAGGKTQYF
TRBV4-2,TRBJ1-2,CASSQDVVGSYNYGYTF
TRBV9,TRBJ1-1,CASSVGNRQYTEAFF
TRBV29-1,TRBJ2-7,CSGSPGLSSEQYF
TRBV3-1,TRBJ1-2,CASKGPSESTF
TRBV10-3,TRBJ2-3,CAISADGYTDTQYF
TRBV11-1,TRBJ2-7,CASSAGTGLREQYF
TRBV5-1,TRBJ2-5,CASSPGTGVQETQYF
TRBV7-8,TRBJ2-5,CASSLDLAQETQYF
TRBV20-1,TRBJ2-3,CSALFPRTDTQYF
TRBV19,TRBJ2-1,CASPGTSVGKEQFF
TRBV2,TRBJ1-6,CASSENVWDSPLHF
TRBV5-1,TRBJ2-5,CASSLNRQETQYF
TRBV29-1,TRBJ1-3,CSVSGYSGNTIYF
TRBV24-1,TRBJ2-3,CATSDLREGTMRSDTQYF
TRBV6-1,TRBJ1-2,CASSKTPGANYGYTF
TRBV12-3/TRBV12-4,TRBJ1-3,CASSYGFRTAGNTIYF
TRBV2,TRBJ2-7,CASSEEQEYEQYF
TRBV15,TRBJ2-3,CATSLSTSGSRNTQYF
TRBV2,TRBJ1-6,CASEDTGGAYSPLHF
TRBV12-3/TRBV12-4,TRBJ2-3,CASSPRQGAGADTQYF
TRBV10-3,TRBJ2-7,CAISESSLAGVEQYF
TRBV9,TRBJ2-2,CASSQRGENTGELFF
TRBV5-1,TRBJ2-1,CASSLVTSGNEQFF
TRBV5-1,TRBJ2-7,CASRLAASYEQYF
TRBV5-5,TRBJ1-4,CASSLTGGANAGEKLFF
TRBV14,TRBJ1-2,CASSQGTRHAAYTF
TRBV27,TRBJ2-7,CASSRSRGFYEQYF
TRBV29-1,TRBJ2-5,CSVVGLAGSETQYF
TRBV7-3,TRBJ2-3,CASSWRGGKADTQYF
TRBV7-2,TRBJ2-7,CASSLARDRNYEQYF